Sequencing of this T cell receptor (beta chain) was carried out in a study of shared clonotypes between healthy human individuals. Turning to the study itself: Participating donors consisted of a couple of women and a few men aged 18 to 49.

The donor population consisted of healthy HIV-negative adults with no recent acute infections or vaccinations. Notes on the study in general: Naive subsets, compared against memory subsets, generally had larger estimated richness values. Sampling covered blood only; tissue repertoires likely differ.

This CDR3 has 13 residues. Germline values: CDR1 SGHTA, CDR2 FQGNSA. V lost 4 bases to trimming and J lost 8 bases; unmatched junction nucleotides: 5. Concerning this clone itself: Its target is not known.

Assay used: immunoSEQ multiplex PCR; TCRdb lists only in-frame clones, some missing. The table has over 2 million clones, 90% to 95% seen once. The chain links TRBV7-2 to TRBJ1-2; 9 nucleotides line up with TRBD1. This receptor was taken from a man aged 18 to 30 in good health. Sequenced material: naive CD4+ T cells sorted from blood. Subset described: CD45RA+ positively selected. As DNA, the CDR3 is TGTGCCAGCAGCTGGACAGGGGCTGGGGGCTACACCTTC. It specifies CASSWTGAGGYTF.